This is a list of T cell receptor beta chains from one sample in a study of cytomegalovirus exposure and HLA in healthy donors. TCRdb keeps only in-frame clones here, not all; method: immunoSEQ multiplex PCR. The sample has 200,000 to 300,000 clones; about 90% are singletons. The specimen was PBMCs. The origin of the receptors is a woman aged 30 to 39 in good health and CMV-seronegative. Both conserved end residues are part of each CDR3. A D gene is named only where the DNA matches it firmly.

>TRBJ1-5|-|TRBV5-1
CASSSGHPGNQPQHF
TGCGCCAGCAGCTCAGGTCACCCCGGCAATCAGCCCCAGCATTTT
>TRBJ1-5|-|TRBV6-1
CASNENSNQPQHF
TGTGCCAGCAACGAGAATAGCAATCAGCCCCAGCATTTT
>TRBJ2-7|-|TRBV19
CASSYRPNLGGTVYEQYF
TGTGCCAGTAGTTATCGGCCCAACCTCGGCGGGACGGTCTACGAGCAGTACTTC
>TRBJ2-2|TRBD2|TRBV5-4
CASSLDPSGLNTGELFF
TGTGCCAGCAGCTTGGATCCTAGCGGCCTTAACACCGGGGAGCTGTTTTTT
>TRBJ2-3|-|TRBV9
CASNVAWDTDTQYF
TGTGCCAGCAACGTAGCGTGGGACACAGATACGCAGTATTTT
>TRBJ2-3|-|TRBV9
CASSVGATSTDTQYF
TGTGCCAGCAGCGTAGGGGCAACTAGCACAGATACGCAGTATTTT
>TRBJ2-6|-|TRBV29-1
CSVADILTGANVLTF
TGCAGCGTAGCGGACATTCTTACTGGGGCCAACGTCCTGACTTTC
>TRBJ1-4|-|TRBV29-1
CSVESSNEKLFF
TGCAGCGTTGAATCTTCTAATGAAAAACTGTTTTTT
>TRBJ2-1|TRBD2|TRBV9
CASSVIIAGGDNEQFF
TGTGCCAGCAGCGTAATTATAGCGGGAGGGGATAATGAGCAGTTCTTC
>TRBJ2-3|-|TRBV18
CASSPPNGDTQYF
TGTGCCAGCTCACCACCGAACGGAGATACGCAGTATTTT
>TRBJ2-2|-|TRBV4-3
CASSQAVLTGELFF
TGCGCCAGCAGCCAAGCGGTCCTCACCGGGGAGCTGTTTTTT
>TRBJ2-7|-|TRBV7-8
CASSRGLSSYEQYF
TGTGCCAGCAGCCGAGGCCTGAGCTCCTACGAGCAGTACTTC
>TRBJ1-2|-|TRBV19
CASSNSGGNYGYTF
TGTGCCAGTAGTAACTCGGGGGGTAACTATGGCTACACCTTC